The text below deals with one T cell receptor (beta chain). This sample was included in a study of blood T cell repertoires in COVID-19. The overall study: Nucleic acid was either cDNA or gDNA, and it came from T cells, B-cell-depleted T cells, or PBMCs.

The data were produced by immunoSEQ multiplex PCR, yet TCRdb's version contains in-frame clones alone and is incomplete. Among about 140,000 clones listed, 88% were seen once. The CDR3 extends over 15 amino acids. The V gene's germline CDR1 is MNHEY and CDR2 SVGAGI. Trimming took 6 bases from V and 2 from J; bases not matched to a gene: 3. V usage is TRBV6-5 and J usage is TRBJ1-6, with 8 bases matching TRBD1. This sequence was found in a human donor with COVID-19, enrolled during active disease. The donor label of this sample is uncertain. Material: peripheral blood. The CDR3 DNA reads as TGTGCCAGCAGACGGACAGGGACCTATAATTCACCCCTCCACTTT. It translates to CASRRTGTYNSPLHF.